This T cell receptor beta chain was sequenced for a study of PD-1 blockade in classical Hodgkin lymphoma. Comment on this clone: What it recognizes is unknown.

Sequencing used immunoSEQ multiplex PCR; TCRdb keeps in-frame clones, though not all of them. The sample contains some 52,000 clones, more than 75% of which appear only once. The time point denotes: cycle 4 day 1 (C4D1), after less than 7 weeks of nivolumab. Brentuximab vedotin exposure varied, and every patient relapsed after autologous stem cell transplantation. CDR3 length equals 13 residues. The trim removed 2 bases at V and 10 bases at J, leaving 5 bases unmatched. The V gene's germline CDR1 is SGHAT and CDR2 FQNNGV. Whole-study results and caveats: What drove the repertoire differences, possibly disease activity or prior therapy, has not been defined. TCR diversity at baseline was reported to be reduced in newly diagnosed patients relative to healthy donors. Diversity in CD4+ TCRs, unlike that measured in CD8+ TCRs, had risen significantly by C4D1.

The V and J genes are TRBV11-2 and TRBJ2-1; TRBD1 matches 7 bases. Here the sequenced sample was peripheral blood mononuclear cells (PBMCs), taken before the fourth cycle of nivolumab. The sequence derives from a human donor with classical Hodgkin lymphoma. CDR3 in DNA: TGTGCCAGCAGCTTAACAGGGGAGTTGGAGCAGTTCTTC. Amino acid sequence: CASSLTGELEQFF.